This T cell receptor beta chain was observed in a study of early T cells in non-severe SARS-CoV-2 infection. Study information: Bulk RNA isolated from unsorted whole blood underwent sequencing; chains were not paired.

About this clonotype itself: Its target is not known.

The CDR3 contains 13 residues. Trimming removed 1 base from V and 0 bases from J, with 4 bases in between. Per germline, CDR1 GTSNPN and CDR2 SVGIG (reference sequence). Study-level points and caveats: Private and CD4 specificities were missed by VDJdb matching, skewed to anti-spike CD8.

Individual cDNA molecules were tagged with unique molecular identifiers, the study reported. TCRdb analysed the 5' RACE reads with MiXCR anew, one entry per CDR3 protein. Among about 130,000 distinct CDR3 sequences listed, around 14% were seen once. The clonotype comes from an adult who was a healthcare worker with PCR-confirmed SARS-CoV-2 infection or an uninfected control (not recorded which). Sequencing used whole blood. V is TRBV30 and J is TRBJ1-5; D call uncertain. In nucleotides, the CDR3 is TGTGCCTGGAGTGACTATAGCAATCAGCCCCAGCATTTT. It encodes CAWSDYSNQPQHF.